The entry below describes one T cell receptor beta chain. Its antigen is currently unknown. This specimen comes from a study of hypomethylating agent response in myelodysplastic syndrome. Study information: A diploid cytogenetic profile was most common; mean age about 76 +/- 6.4 years.

The assay was immunoSEQ multiplex PCR, and TCRdb's table has in-frame clones only and misses some. The data contain almost 4,500 clones, roughly four fifths of them singletons. Germline V gene data show CDR1 as MNHEY and CDR2 as SVGAGI. The CDR3 runs to 11 residues. V was trimmed by 11 bases and J by 12 bases, leaving 17 bases between them. Study results and caveats: The MDS versus healthy comparison may be affected by non-age-matched controls.

This sample comprised bone marrow, obtained before or after starting hypomethylating agent treatment for myelodysplastic syndrome (not recorded which). The clonotype was recovered from a human donor with myelodysplastic syndrome. This chain connects TRBV6-5 to TRBJ2-1; D might be TRBD1 or TRBD2, each matching 6 bases. The DNA for the CDR3 is TGTGCCTGCCAGGGGAGGACACGGCAGTTCTTC. Its translation is CACQGRTRQFF.